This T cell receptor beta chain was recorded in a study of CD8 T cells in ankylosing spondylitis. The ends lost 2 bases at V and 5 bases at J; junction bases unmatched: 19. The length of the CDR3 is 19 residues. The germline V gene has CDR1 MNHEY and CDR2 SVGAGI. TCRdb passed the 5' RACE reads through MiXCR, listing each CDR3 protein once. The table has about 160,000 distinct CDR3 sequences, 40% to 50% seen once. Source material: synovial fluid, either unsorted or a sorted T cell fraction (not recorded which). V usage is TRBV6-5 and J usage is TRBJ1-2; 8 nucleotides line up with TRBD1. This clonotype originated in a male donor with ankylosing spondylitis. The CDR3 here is CASSYSRDRTPAKKYGYTF. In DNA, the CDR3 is TGTGCCAGCAGTTACAGCCGGGACAGGACCCCGGCGAAGAAATATGGCTACACCTTC.